Shown below are 6 T cell receptor beta chains from a single sample sequenced in a study of cytomegalovirus exposure and HLA in healthy donors. TCRdb's table, derived via immunoSEQ multiplex PCR, lists solely in-frame clones and lacks some. This sample has 150,000 to 200,000 clones; 84% occur once, and the top ten carry over 5.5%. Sequenced sample: PBMCs. Receptors originate from a man between 18 and 35 years old in good health and CMV-seropositive.

CDR3 nucleotides: TGTGCCAGCAGCTTTGAGAGGAACACTGAAGCTTTCTTT. Translated, it gives CASSFERNTEAFF. The chain recombines TRBV5-4 with TRBJ1-1, with D unclear. The germline V and J ends were trimmed by 2 bases and 1 base, with 6 bases remaining between them. Germline V gene lookup returns CDR1 SGHNT and CDR2 YYREEE (reference sequence). The CDR3 runs to 13 residues.

In its sample, this clone was seen a few times. The gene calls are TRBV6-5 and TRBJ1-1; 9 bases line up with TRBD1. The CDR3 covers 15 residues. The germline CDR1 and CDR2 sequences are MNHEY and SVGAGI. The junction had 2 bases not matched to a gene; V was cut back by 2 bases and J by 1 base. The CDR3 DNA reads as TGTGCCAGCAGTTACCCGGGACAGGGGAACACTGAAGCTTTCTTT. Its protein product is CASSYPGQGNTEAFF.

The V gene is TRBV7-2, the J gene TRBJ2-3; 7 nucleotides align to TRBD2. V gave up 4 bases and J gave up 2 bases; unmatched junction bases: 6. Germline values: CDR1 SGHTA, CDR2 FQGNSA. The CDR3 is made up of 15 amino acids. The DNA for the CDR3 is TGTGCCAGCAGCTCAAGACTAGCCTACACAGATACGCAGTATTTT. It is translated as CASSSRLAYTDTQYF.

The chain uses TRBV27 and TRBJ2-7; 12 bases map to TRBD2. The J segment lost 2 bases and the V segment lost 4 bases, leaving 6 bases of the junction unmatched. Germline V gene data show CDR1 as MNHEY and CDR2 as SMNVEV (reference sequence). This CDR3 comprises 16 residues. CDR3 nucleotides: TGTGCCAGCAGTTCGACTAGCGGGAGAACCCCCTACGAGCAGTACTTC. Translated, it gives CASSSTSGRTPYEQYF.

This clone was detected once. The chain recombines TRBV7-2 with TRBJ2-5; 7 bases line up with TRBD2. The CDR3 runs 14 residues. Germline loops: CDR1 SGHTA, CDR2 FQGNSA. V was clipped by 5 bases and J by 2 bases; unmatched bases: 5. The CDR3, as DNA: TGTGCCAGCAGCATCCAGCGGGGTCAAGAGACCCAGTACTTC. It translates to CASSIQRGQETQYF.

This clone was counted between two and nine times. The chain combines TRBV13 with TRBJ2-7; D uncertain. The germline gives CDR1 PRHDT, CDR2 FYEKMQ (reference sequence). Trimming pared 5 bases from V and 12 bases from J, leaving 17 bases between. This CDR3 has 12 residues. CDR3 amino acids: CASSQIHSMPYF. In DNA, the CDR3 is TGTGCCAGCAGCCAGATACATTCGATGCCGTACTTC.